This entry lists 26 T cell receptor beta chains sequenced from one sample in a study of blood T cell repertoires in COVID-19. This table comes from immunoSEQ multiplex PCR, and its TCRdb copy is limited to in-frame clones, with some not included. The sample records about 260,000 clones, roughly 90% being singletons. Sequencing was performed on peripheral blood. The receptors derive from a woman aged 30 to 39 with COVID-19, enrolled during active disease.

J is TRBJ1-2 and V is TRBV10-1; 10 nucleotides align to TRBD1. Germline V gene sequence: CDR1 WNHNN, CDR2 SYGVQD (reference sequence). The CDR3 consists of 15 residues. Trimming at V came to 5 bases and at J to 5 bases, leaving 8 bases not matched to a gene. CDR3 sequence (DNA): TGCGCCAGCAGTCGGGACAGGGGAGGAAGGTATGGCTACACCTTC. It yields the protein CASSRDRGGRYGYTF.

V gene TRBV5-1 combines with J gene TRBJ2-1, with D maybe TRBD1 (6 bases). The CDR3 contains 16 residues. V was trimmed by 0 bases and J by 5 bases, leaving 15 bases between them. CDR1 and CDR2 (germline): SGHRS, YFSETQ. DNA for the CDR3: TGCGCCAGCAGCTTGGGTCAGGGGCTGGGGAACAATGAGCAGTTCTTC. Translated, it gives CASSLGQGLGNNEQFF. Based on the CDR3 plus reference TRBV5-1 and TRBJ2-1, the full variable domain is KAGVTQTPRYLIKTRGQQVTLSCSPISGHRSVSWYQQTPGQGLQFLFEYFSETQRNKGNFPGRFSGRQFSNSRSEMNVSTLELGDSALYLCASSLGQGLGNNEQFFGPGTRLTVL.

The J gene is TRBJ1-2, the V gene TRBV28; D not certain. This CDR3 region has 14 residues. Trimming shortened V by 1 base and J by 5 bases, and 11 bases separated the two germline ends. Germline V lookup: CDR1 MDHEN, CDR2 SYDVKM. Here the CDR3 DNA reads TGTGCCAGCAGTTTATTGGGAAGACTATATGGCTACACCTTC. Its protein is CASSLLGRLYGYTF.

The chain couples TRBV19 to TRBJ2-7, with 11 bases that match TRBD1. The trim removed 6 bases at V and 5 bases at J, leaving 6 bases unmatched. This CDR3 spans 14 amino acids. Germline CDR1 and CDR2: LNHDA and SQIVND (reference sequence). The DNA for the CDR3 is TGTGCCAGTAGCGGACAGGGGGCTCTACACGAGCAGTACTTC. Protein sequence: CASSGQGALHEQYF. Together with reference TRBV19 and TRBJ2-7, the CDR3 gives the full variable domain: DGGITQSPKYLFRKEGQNVTLSCEQNLNHDAMYWYRQDPGQGLRLIYYSQIVNDFQKGDIAEGYSVSREKKESFPLTVTSAQKNPTAFYLCASSGQGALHEQYFGPGTRLTVT.

The chain carries TRBV6-5 and TRBJ2-7; a weak D match, TRBD2 (6 bases). Germline V gene lookup returns CDR1 MNHEY and CDR2 SVGAGI. This CDR3 comprises 12 residues. Here the CDR3 reads CAGGRDISEQYF. CDR3 coding DNA: TGTGCTGGAGGGCGGGATATCAGCGAGCAGTACTTC.

This clone is a singleton in its sample. The chain couples TRBV5-1 to TRBJ2-5, with D possibly matching TRBD2 (7 bases). This CDR3 spans 14 amino acids. Between the trimmed V and J ends, which lost 3 bases and 4 bases, there was a span of 13 bases. CDR1 and CDR2 from the germline V gene are SGHRS and YFSETQ. CDR3 amino acids: CASSSAGGPETQYF. The CDR3 DNA reads as TGCGCCAGCAGCTCCGCCGGGGGGCCAGAGACCCAGTACTTC.

In DNA, the CDR3 is TGTGCCACCAGCAGAGATAGGGGTGCGGGAGAGGCGCAGTATTTT. Translated, it gives CATSRDRGAGEAQYF. The genes are TRBV15 and TRBJ2-3; TRBD2 agrees at 7 bases. The CDR3 is made up of 15 amino acids. V lost 0 bases and J lost 10; bases outside the gene matches: 10. The germline gives CDR1 LNHNV, CDR2 YYDKDF (reference sequence). Full variable domain (remainder filled in from reference TRBV15 and TRBJ2-3): DAMVIQNPRYQVTQFGKPVTLSCSQTLNHNVMYWYQQKSSQAPKLLFHYYDKDFNNEADTPDNFQSRRPNTSFCFLDIRSPGLGDTAMYLCATSRDRGAGEAQYFGPGTRLTVL.

CDR3 amino acids: CASSYSRQSGTYGYTF. The CDR3 DNA is TGTGCCAGCAGTTACAGCAGGCAATCCGGTACCTATGGCTACACCTTC. The chain joins TRBV6-2 or TRBV6-3 to TRBJ1-2; D gene uncertain. This CDR3 contains 16 residues. Between the trimmed V and J ends, which lost 2 bases and 4 bases, there was a span of 17 bases. CDR1 is MNHEY, CDR2 SVGEGT, per germline.

V usage is TRBV2 and J usage is TRBJ2-3, with 12 bases that match TRBD2. V lost 8 bases and J lost 5; bases outside the gene matches: 8. The CDR3 is made up of 15 amino acids. The germline V gene encodes CDR1 SNHLY and CDR2 FYNNEI. CDR3 DNA: TGTGCCAGCCTTCGGACTAGCGGGATTGGAGATACGCAGTATTTT. Translation gives CASLRTSGIGDTQYF.

This chain joins TRBV6-7 and TRBJ2-7; 7 bases agree with TRBD1. TRBV6-7 belongs to the ORF category, with a function that is uncertain. The CDR3 runs 15 residues. The junction had 11 bases not matched to a gene; V was cut back by 5 bases and J by 4 bases. CDR3 nucleotides: TGTGCCAGCAGTAAACCCCGACAGGGCTTGTACGAGCAGTACTTC. Amino acid sequence: CASSKPRQGLYEQYF.

This clone has a single count. The chain combines TRBV2 with TRBJ2-7; possibly TRBD1 for D (6 bases). The germline CDR1 and CDR2 sequences are SNHLY and FYNNEI. This CDR3 has 19 residues. V shed 6 bases and J shed 2 bases, with 29 bases lying between them. The CDR3 bases are TGTGCCAGCAGCGTAGATTGGGGTAGACAGAGGACAGTACCCTACGAGCAGTACTTC. It encodes CASSVDWGRQRTVPYEQYF.

The chain uses TRBV12-5 and TRBJ2-4; D is perhaps TRBD2 (5 bases). The CDR3 is 13 residues long. CDR1 is LGHNT, CDR2 FRNRAP, per germline. As DNA, the CDR3 is TGTGCCACCGGCCCGCAGCGGACGGACATTCAGTACTTC. It specifies CATGPQRTDIQYF.

The chain links TRBV7-3 to TRBJ2-7, with 10 bases lining up with TRBD1. The CDR3 extends over 15 amino acids. Unmatched junction bases numbered 6, after V lost 5 bases and J lost 2 bases. From germline, CDR1 is SGHTA and CDR2 FQGTGA. The CDR3 DNA follows: TGTGCCAGCAGCCAGGGACAGGGGTCAGCCTACGAGCAGTACTTC. Its protein product is CASSQGQGSAYEQYF. Full variable domain (remainder filled in from reference TRBV7-3 and TRBJ2-7): GAGVSQTPSNKVTEKGKYVELRCDPISGHTALYWYRQSLGQGPEFLIYFQGTGAADDSGLPNDRFFAVRPEGSVSTLKIQRTERGDSAVYLCASSQGQGSAYEQYFGPGTRLTVT.

The chain carries TRBV11-2 and TRBJ2-5, with D possibly being TRBD2 (5 bases). V lost 4 bases, J lost 7 bases, and 7 bases lay in between. Germline V lookup: CDR1 SGHAT, CDR2 FQNNGV. The length of the CDR3 is 11 residues. The DNA for the CDR3 is TGTGCCAGCAGCTCACGGGGGACCCAGTACTTC. Translating gives CASSSRGTQYF.

The chain combines TRBV6-5 with TRBJ1-6, with 7 bases fitting TRBD1. Losses at the gene ends were 10 bases for V and 10 bases for J; bases not matched to a gene: 10. The CDR3 has 13 residues. Germline lookup yields CDR1 MNHEY and CDR2 SVGAGI. CDR3 sequence (DNA): TGTGCCAACCTTCGACAGGGCCGGTCACCCCTCCACTTT. Protein sequence: CANLRQGRSPLHF.

The chain has TRBV5-4 and TRBJ1-1, with a possible D match to TRBD1 (5 bases). From germline, CDR1 is SGHNT and CDR2 YYREEE (reference sequence). V lost 3 bases and J 4 bases, leaving 16 bases between the germline ends. This CDR3 contains 15 residues. Here the CDR3 DNA reads TGTGCCAGCAGCTCTCTGTGGAGGGGCGCCACTGAAGCTTTCTTT. Translating gives CASSSLWRGATEAFF.

As DNA, the CDR3 is TGTGCCAGCAGTTGGCCGGGACAGGGTAACACCGGGGAGCTGTTTTTT. Amino acids: CASSWPGQGNTGELFF. The V call is TRBV28, the J call TRBJ2-2; TRBD1 aligns across 9 bases. This CDR3 has 16 amino acids. V lost 4 bases and J lost 2; bases outside the gene matches: 5. The germline V gene encodes CDR1 MDHEN and CDR2 SYDVKM.

This clone came up a few times. This chain connects TRBV27 to TRBJ1-1; TRBD1 might be the D (6 bases). The CDR3 extends over 15 amino acids. The germline V and J ends were trimmed by 10 bases and 0 bases, with 18 bases remaining between them. CDR1 is MNHEY, CDR2 SMNVEV, per germline (reference sequence). The CDR3 bases are TGTGCCACCCCCTCACAGGGTTCCATGAACACTGAAGCTTTCTTT. This codes for CATPSQGSMNTEAFF.

The chain couples TRBV7-9 to TRBJ2-7; TRBD1 matches at 9 bases. Germline loops: CDR1 SEHNR, CDR2 FQNEAQ (reference sequence). Trimming removed 4 bases from V and 0 bases from J; junction bases left unmatched: 7. The CDR3 totals 16 residues. CDR3 DNA sequence: TGTGCCAGCAGCTCCACAAGGACAGGGGACTCCTACGAGCAGTACTTC. Translating it yields CASSSTRTGDSYEQYF.

The J gene is TRBJ2-1, the V gene TRBV29-1, with TRBD2 matching over 7 bases. V trimming: 3 bases; J trimming: 2 bases; junction bases outside the gene matches: 7. Germline CDR1 reads SQVTM; CDR2 reads ANQGSEA. The CDR3 covers 15 residues. The CDR3 sequence: CSVDAIGLAYNEQFF. The CDR3 bases are TGCAGCGTTGACGCAATTGGACTAGCCTACAATGAGCAGTTCTTC.

The gene calls are TRBV4-3 and TRBJ2-4, with a possible D match to TRBD1 (5 bases). The CDR3 has 17 amino acids. V gave up 4 bases and J gave up 2 bases, with 18 bases separating them. From germline, CDR1 is LGHNA and CDR2 YSLEER. CDR3 sequence: CASSLLSPGHTKNIQYF. CDR3 nucleotides: TGCGCCAGCAGCCTGCTGTCACCCGGACACACCAAAAACATTCAGTACTTC.

The V gene is TRBV7-3, the J gene TRBJ2-4; possibly TRBD2 for D (6 bases). The CDR3 spans 13 residues. The germline V and J ends were trimmed by 5 bases and 5 bases, with 10 bases remaining between them. Germline V gives CDR1 SGHTA, CDR2 FQGTGA. The CDR3 loop is CASSLTGENIQYF. As DNA, the CDR3 is TGTGCCAGCAGCCTTACGGGGGAAAACATTCAGTACTTC.

This clone appeared a few times. The chain couples TRBV12-3 or TRBV12-4 to TRBJ1-1; 8 bases line up with TRBD1. Trimming took 6 bases from V and 10 from J; bases not matched to a gene: 10. CDR3 length: 13 residues. CDR3 region: CASRTDRVSGAFF. The DNA of the CDR3 is TGTGCCAGCAGGACGGACAGGGTTAGTGGAGCTTTCTTT.

The chain has TRBV24-1 and TRBJ2-5, with TRBD1 matching 10 bases. The CDR3 length is 15 residues. Germline lookup yields CDR1 KGHDR and CDR2 SFDVKD. The junction had 4 bases not matched to a gene; V was cut back by 6 bases and J by 1 base. The DNA of the CDR3 is TGTGCCACCAGTCGGGGACAGGGGTTCCAAGAGACCCAGTACTTC. It encodes CATSRGQGFQETQYF.

This clone was detected only once. V gene TRBV28 combines with J gene TRBJ2-3; TRBD2 matches 12 bases. The CDR3 is 17 amino acids. Germline values: CDR1 MDHEN, CDR2 SYDVKM. V shed 5 bases and J 2 bases; nucleotides not matched to a gene: 8. The CDR3 DNA is TGTGCCAGCAGTCCTCAACTAGCGGGAGGACCCACAGATACGCAGTATTTT. Amino acids: CASSPQLAGGPTDTQYF.

As DNA, the CDR3 is TGCGCCAGCACCTCCGAGGGCTATGGCTACACCTTC. Protein product: CASTSEGYGYTF. This chain joins TRBV5-1 and TRBJ1-2, with D hard to call. Germline CDR1 reads SGHRS; CDR2 reads YFSETQ. The V and J ends lost 6 bases and 4 bases respectively, with 10 bases between them. The CDR3 totals 12 residues.